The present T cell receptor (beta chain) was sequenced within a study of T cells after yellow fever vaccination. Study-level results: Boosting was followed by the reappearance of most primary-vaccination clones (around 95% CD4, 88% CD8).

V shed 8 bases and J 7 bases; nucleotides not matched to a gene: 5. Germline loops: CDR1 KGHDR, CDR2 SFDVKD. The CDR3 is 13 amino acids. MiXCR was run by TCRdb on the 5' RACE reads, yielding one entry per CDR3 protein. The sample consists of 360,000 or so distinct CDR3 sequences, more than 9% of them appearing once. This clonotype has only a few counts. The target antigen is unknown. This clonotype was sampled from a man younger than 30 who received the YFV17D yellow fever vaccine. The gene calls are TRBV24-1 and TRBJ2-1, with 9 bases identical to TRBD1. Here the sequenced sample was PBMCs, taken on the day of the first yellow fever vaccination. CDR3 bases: TGTGCCACCATGGGGACAGGGTGGAATGAGCAGTTCTTC. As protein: CATMGTGWNEQFF.